Below, 11 T cell receptor beta chains from the same sample are listed, as sequenced in a study of regulatory T cells in long-lasting Graves disease. Time point defined: newly diagnosed GD, antithyroid drugs for less than 3 months. Scientists built the TCR library using RNA that was extracted from PBMCs. Both iRepertoire HTBI primers and Arm-PCR of CDR3 regions were used to build the TCR beta libraries. TCRdb processed the multiplex PCR reads anew with MiXCR; each CDR3 protein has one entry. The sample has 200,000 to 250,000 distinct CDR3 sequences, 20% to 25% seen once; the top ten hold approximately 15%. The sample was peripheral blood mononuclear cells (PBMCs), taken at new diagnosis, from a patient treated with antithyroid drugs. Every receptor here comes from a female donor with Graves disease.

The chain joins TRBV5-1 to TRBJ2-7; either TRBD1 or TRBD2 may fit D (5 bases each). CDR1 SGHRS and CDR2 YFSETQ come from the germline V gene. The CDR3 runs 14 residues. V was trimmed by 0 bases and J by 2 bases, leaving 9 bases between them. CDR3 DNA sequence: TGCGCCAGCAGCTTGGTTACGGGGCCCTACGAGCAGTACTTC. Translation gives CASSLVTGPYEQYF. Looking up the rest from reference TRBV5-1 and TRBJ2-7 gives the full variable domain: KAGVTQTPRYLIKTRGQQVTLSCSPISGHRSVSWYQQTPGQGLQFLFEYFSETQRNKGNFPGRFSGRQFSNSRSEMNVSTLELGDSALYLCASSLVTGPYEQYFGPGTRLTVT.

This clonotype has more than one count but fewer than ten. A much larger clone is a single base away; this may be a read error. The rearrangement joins TRBV9 to TRBJ2-7, with no clear D. Germline lookup yields CDR1 SGDLS and CDR2 YYNGEE. The CDR3 has 15 residues. CDR3 coding DNA: TGTGCCAGCAGCGTAGATCTGGGGATCACCTACGAGCAGCACTTC. Its protein is CASSVDLGITYEQHF.

This clonotype was counted at least ten times. The V call is TRBV10-3, the J call TRBJ2-5, with TRBD1 identical over 7 bases. CDR1 is ENHRY, CDR2 SYGVKD, per germline. The CDR3 runs to 13 residues. Losses at the gene ends were 6 bases for V and 5 bases for J; bases not matched to a gene: 6. This chain's CDR3 is CAIRRQGEETQYF. The CDR3 DNA sequence: TGTGCCATCAGGCGACAGGGAGAGGAGACCCAGTACTTC.

Comment on this clonotype: This sequence may be a read error, since a much larger clone differs from it by one base. The V and J genes are TRBV6-9 and TRBJ2-7, with TRBD1 identical over 8 bases. Germline V gene data show CDR1 as MNHGY and CDR2 as SVAAGI. The CDR3 sequence is 18 residues long. The CDR3 DNA follows: TGTGCCGGCAGTTACGAAGTAGACAGGGGAATCTTCTCCTACGAGCAGTACTTC. This translates into CAGSYEVDRGIFSYEQYF.

On this clonotype itself: This likely traces to a read error, being one base from a far larger clone. This sequence joins TRBV7-2 and TRBJ2-7, with D unclear. Germline-derived CDR1 and CDR2 are SGHTA and FQGNSA. CDR3 length: 12 residues. The CDR3 loop reads CASGLDRNEQYF. CDR3 coding DNA: TGTGCCAGCGGCTTAGATCGGAACGAGCAGTACTTC. The whole variable domain, remainder taken from reference TRBV7-2 and TRBJ2-7, is GAGVSQSPSNKVTEKGKDVELRCDPISGHTALYWYRQSLGQGLEFLIYFQGNSAPDKSGLPSDRFSAERTGGSVSTLTIQRTQQEDSAVYLCASGLDRNEQYFGPGTRLTVT.

This clonotype was seen a handful of times. It may be a read error: a sequence one base away is much more abundant. The rearrangement uses TRBV12-3 or TRBV12-4 and TRBJ2-3; a possible D gene is TRBD2 (6 bases). The ends were cut back, 3 bases at V and 4 bases at J, with 23 bases in the middle. The CDR3 is 18 residues long. The DNA for the CDR3 is TGTGCCAGCAGTTTCGTTTTTGGGCGGACTATCAATTCAGATACGCAGTATTTT. Protein product: CASSFVFGRTINSDTQYF.

This clonotype was counted ten times or more. V gene TRBV12-3 or TRBV12-4 combines with J gene TRBJ2-5; maybe TRBD1 (6 bases). Trimming cost V 3 bases and J 3 bases, with 11 bases left between them. The CDR3 extends over 14 amino acids. CDR3 protein: CASSFSQGKETQYF. CDR3 nucleotide sequence: TGTGCCAGCAGTTTCTCACAGGGCAAAGAGACCCAGTACTTC.

There are many counts of this clonotype. V usage is TRBV29-1 and J usage is TRBJ2-2, with D possibly matching TRBD2 (5 bases). The length of the CDR3 is 13 residues. The V end lost 5 bases, the J end lost 0 bases, and 7 bases lay between the germline ends. Germline lookup yields CDR1 SQVTM and CDR2 ANQGSEA. CDR3 DNA sequence: TGCAGCGTTTGGGAGTCGAACACCGGGGAGCTGTTTTTT. It yields the protein CSVWESNTGELFF.

This clonotype occurred many times. The chain links TRBV5-6 to TRBJ2-7, with a tentative D call TRBD2 (6 bases). Trimming took 4 bases from V and 5 from J, leaving 13 bases between them. CDR1 is SGHDT, CDR2 YYEEEE, per germline. The CDR3 sequence is 13 residues long. CDR3 sequence: CASSPGPGDEQYF. The CDR3 DNA reads TGTGCCAGCAGCCCAGGCCCGGGAGACGAGCAGTACTTC.

Details on this clonotype: The germline gene is not matched at one end of the junction; a read error may be the cause. V and J are TRBV20-1 and TRBJ1-4, with D possibly TRBD1 on 6 matching bases. This CDR3 contains 11 residues. Germline lookup yields CDR1 DFQATT and CDR2 SNEGSKA (reference sequence). CDR3 in DNA: TGCAGTGCTACCCTCGGGAGACAGGAGGTTTTT. Protein sequence: CSATLGRQEVF.

V gene TRBV25-1 combines with J gene TRBJ1-6, with unresolved D. Trimming shortened V by 3 bases and J by 5 bases, and 8 bases separated the two germline ends. The CDR3 is made up of 14 amino acids. CDR1 is MGHDK, CDR2 SYGVNS, per germline. The CDR3 loop reads CASSDWSNNSPLHF. The CDR3 region has the DNA TGTGCCAGCAGTGATTGGTCGAATAATTCACCCCTCCACTTT.